This TCR beta chain was sequenced during a study of cytomegalovirus exposure and HLA in healthy donors. V shed 6 bases and J 0 bases; nucleotides not matched to a gene: 4. The CDR3 has 15 residues. Germline V CDR1 and CDR2: MNHEY, SVGAGI. The PCR was carried out with 60 Vbeta primers and 13 Jbeta primers. Method: immunoSEQ multiplex PCR; TCRdb's copy keeps in-frame clones and lacks some. In the table there are about 150,000 clones, about 82% of which are singletons. Sampled while nominally healthy, donors likely had unrecorded immune exposures. The sequence was collected from a male donor in good health and CMV-seronegative. The chain is built from TRBV6-5 and TRBJ2-7; 11 nucleotides align to TRBD2. Specimen: PBMCs. CDR3 in DNA: TGTGCCAGCAGCAGACTAGCGGGGAGCTCCTACGAGCAGTACTTC. Translating gives CASSRLAGSSYEQYF.